The entry that follows covers one TCR beta chain sequence. In the source study's methods: Amplifying reference gene primers gave estimates of nucleated cell counts. Libraries were prepared by immunoSEQ multiplex PCR; TCRdb keeps only in-frame clonotypes and omits some of them. The DNA gave D and trimming, while V, J and clone size come from that table. The table lists 190,000 or so clones, approximately 84% of them singletons, with around 6.9% in the top ten. This sample is part of a study of blood T cell repertoires in COVID-19. Study context: The samples span acute and convalescent COVID-19 from the United States, Italy and Spain. From T cells, B-cell-depleted T cells, or PBMCs came the material, which was cDNA or gDNA.

Losses at the gene ends were 4 bases for V and 2 bases for J; bases not matched to a gene: 1. Germline V gene lookup returns CDR1 ENHRY and CDR2 SYGVKD. The CDR3 is 13 amino acids. J is TRBJ2-5 and V is TRBV10-3, with TRBD1 matching 7 bases. Sequenced sample: peripheral blood. This TCR derives from a human donor with acute or convalescent COVID-19. The donor label of this sample is uncertain. The CDR3 DNA sequence: TGTGCCATCAGTGTGACAGGGCAAGAGACCCAGTACTTC. It specifies CAISVTGQETQYF.